This entry lists 30 T cell receptor beta chains sequenced from one sample in a study of human T cells and chemical hapten exposure. A single record per CDR3 protein comes from TCRdb applying MiXCR to the RACE reads. Of under 200,000 distinct CDR3 sequences listed, approximately 30% are singletons. Regarding time point: patch test 3, about 24 weeks after DPC sensitization. The treatment was: therapeutic diphenylcyclopropenone sensitization with weekly scalp DPC. Source: whole blood, taken in connection with sensitization to the hapten diphenylcyclopropenone (DPC). The receptor source for this set is a woman under 30 with alopecia areata. Some clones in this sample may be carry-over from other donors' samples.

This chain joins TRBV5-1 and TRBJ2-1; the match to TRBD2 covers 14 bases. Unmatched junction bases numbered 2, after V lost 4 bases and J lost 8 bases. The length of the CDR3 is 14 residues. Germline values: CDR1 SGHRS, CDR2 YFSETQ. The CDR3, as DNA: TGCGCCAGCAGCCCGGGACTAGCGGGAGATGAGCAGTTCTTC. Translating gives CASSPGLAGDEQFF.

The genes are TRBV9 and TRBJ2-5; no clear D gene. V was clipped by 4 bases and J by 0 bases, with 10 bases between them. This CDR3 has 14 residues. CDR1 and CDR2 (germline): SGDLS, YYNGEE. This CDR3 reads CASSPRSYQETQYF. The CDR3 DNA is TGTGCCAGCAGCCCAAGGAGCTACCAAGAGACCCAGTACTTC. Using reference TRBV9 and TRBJ2-5 for the parts outside the CDR3, the full variable domain is DSGVTQTPKHLITATGQRVTLRCSPRSGDLSVYWYQQSLDQGLQFLIQYYNGEERAKGNILERFSAQQFPDLHSELNLSSLELGDSALYFCASSPRSYQETQYFGPGTRLLVL.

CDR3 loop: CSANSGDTHEQFF. DNA for the CDR3: TGCAGTGCTAACAGCGGGGATACCCATGAGCAGTTCTTC. The chain carries TRBV20-1 and TRBJ2-1; 7 positions agree with TRBD2. The V gene's germline CDR1 is DFQATT and CDR2 SNEGSKA (reference sequence). The trim removed 4 bases at V and 8 bases at J, leaving 8 bases unmatched. This CDR3 region has 13 residues.

V is TRBV5-1 and J is TRBJ2-3; 8 nucleotides align to TRBD1. Germline-derived CDR1 and CDR2 are SGHRS and YFSETQ. J was trimmed by 2 bases and V by 5 bases; bases with no gene match: 4. The CDR3 length is 14 residues. The CDR3 reads CASRRDRITDTQYF. For the CDR3, the DNA is TGCGCCAGCAGAAGGGACAGGATCACAGATACGCAGTATTTT.

This clonotype has ten or more counts. V and J are TRBV3-1 and TRBJ2-7, with 7 bases matching TRBD1. V was clipped by 1 base and J by 6 bases; unmatched bases: 12. Germline CDR1 LGHDT, CDR2 YNNKEL (reference sequence). This CDR3 comprises 16 residues. CDR3 nucleotide sequence: TGTGCCAGCAGCCAAGGAGTTGGCCGACCAGGGGGCGAGCAGTACTTC. It yields the protein CASSQGVGRPGGEQYF.

This clonotype has only a few counts. This rearrangement joins TRBV9 to TRBJ2-7, with a possible D match to TRBD1 (5 bases). The CDR3 consists of 14 residues. Trimming took 0 bases from V and 5 from J, leaving 12 bases between them. Germline CDR1 SGDLS, CDR2 YYNGEE. CDR3 DNA: TGTGCCAGCAGCGTAGCTGGGGCGATCAACGAGCAGTACTTC. This codes for CASSVAGAINEQYF.

This clonotype was observed a few times. The chain recombines TRBV27 with TRBJ2-3, with 8 bases fitting TRBD1. V lost 6 bases and J lost 3; bases outside the gene matches: 11. Germline assignment: CDR1 MNHEY and CDR2 SMNVEV (reference sequence). The CDR3 covers 16 residues. The CDR3 is CASSQSGGGGTDTQYF. CDR3 nucleotide sequence: TGTGCCAGCAGCCAATCAGGGGGCGGTGGGACAGATACGCAGTATTTT.

The chain carries TRBV25-1 and TRBJ2-7; D tentatively fits TRBD1 or TRBD2 (5 bases each). In germline, CDR1 is MGHDK, CDR2 SYGVNS. Trimming stripped 4 bases from V and 0 bases from J, with 7 bases between. The CDR3 runs 13 residues. CDR3 DNA: TGTGCCAGCAGTGCCGGGACCTCCTACGAGCAGTACTTC. Its protein product is CASSAGTSYEQYF.

Of note for this clonotype: One junction end does not reproduce the germline sequence, and a read error may be involved. CDR3 sequence: CASSSYVKGSPLNF. Written as DNA, the CDR3 is TGTGCCAGCAGCTCATACGTGAAGGGTTCACCCCTCAACTTT. The V and J genes are TRBV7-2 and TRBJ1-6; D unresolved. The germline V gene has CDR1 SGHTA and CDR2 FQGNSA. The CDR3 length is 14 residues.

The chain carries TRBV11-3 and TRBJ2-1, with D tentatively TRBD2 (6 bases). Trimming removed 0 bases from V and 4 bases from J, with 10 bases in between. CDR1 and CDR2 from the germline V gene are SGHNT and YENEEA. The CDR3 has 15 residues. CDR3 DNA sequence: TGTGCCAGCAGCTTAGATGGGGGGAGGTACAATGAGCAGTTCTTC. As protein: CASSLDGGRYNEQFF. Using reference TRBV11-3 and TRBJ2-1 for the parts outside the CDR3, the full variable domain is EAGVVQSPRYKIIEKKQPVAFWCNPISGHNTLYWYLQNLGQGPELLIRYENEEAVDDSQLPKDRFSAERLKGVDSTLKIQPAELGDSAVYLCASSLDGGRYNEQFFGPGTRLTVL.

The V gene is TRBV20-1, the J gene TRBJ1-5, with 8 bases aligning to TRBD1. J gave up 4 bases and V 4 bases, and 3 bases lay outside the gene matches. The CDR3 covers 13 residues. Germline lookup yields CDR1 DFQATT and CDR2 SNEGSKA (reference sequence). As DNA, the CDR3 is TGCAGTGCTAAAACAGGGGGAAATCAGCCCCAGCATTTT. Translating it yields CSAKTGGNQPQHF.

The J gene is TRBJ2-2, the V gene TRBV2; D is perhaps TRBD1 (6 bases). This CDR3 comprises 11 residues. The germline gives CDR1 SNHLY, CDR2 FYNNEI. Trimming stripped 10 bases from V and 6 bases from J, with 9 bases between. The CDR3 loop reads CAKGGSGELFF. The DNA of the CDR3 is TGTGCCAAAGGGGGTTCCGGGGAGCTGTTTTTT.

This clonotype was found a few times. This chain links TRBV19 with TRBJ1-3; 9 nucleotides line up with TRBD1. V lost 5 bases to trimming and J lost 1 base; unmatched junction nucleotides: 6. The CDR3 runs 16 residues. CDR1 and CDR2 from the germline V gene are LNHDA and SQIVND (reference sequence). In DNA form, the CDR3 reads TGTGCCAGTAGTGACAACAGGGGGCCTTCTGGAAACACCATATATTTT. It is translated as CASSDNRGPSGNTIYF.

This clonotype occurred a few times. V is TRBV20-1 and J is TRBJ2-7, with a tentative D call TRBD2 (5 bases). The CDR3 spans 13 residues. Germline CDR1 is DFQATT and CDR2 is SNEGSKA (reference sequence). The V end was cut by 1 base, the J end by 2 bases, with 9 bases between. CDR3 DNA sequence: TGCAGTGCTAGAGGTCTAGCCCCCTACGAGCAGTACTTC. Protein: CSARGLAPYEQYF.

This clonotype showed up just a few times. The gene calls are TRBV29-1 and TRBJ1-3; the D gene is possibly TRBD1 (5 bases). Germline CDR1 is SQVTM and CDR2 is ANQGSEA. The CDR3 is 13 residues long. Trimming left V 3 bases short and J 2 bases short, with 8 bases between. In DNA form, the CDR3 reads TGCAGCGTTGAGCGGGGGACTGGAAACACCATATATTTT. Translating gives CSVERGTGNTIYF.

The chain is built from TRBV20-1 and TRBJ2-3, with D tentatively TRBD2 (6 bases). V was pared by 4 bases and J by 0 bases, with 14 bases between. The CDR3 runs 15 residues. From germline, CDR1 is DFQATT and CDR2 SNEGSKA (reference sequence). The CDR3 protein is CSANPAGRSTDTQYF. Here the CDR3 DNA reads TGCAGTGCTAATCCCGCGGGACGGAGCACAGATACGCAGTATTTT.

The chain couples TRBV30 to TRBJ2-7; D may be TRBD1 or TRBD2 (5 bases each). Trimming left V 0 bases short and J 6 bases short, with 15 bases between. Germline V gene data show CDR1 as GTSNPN and CDR2 as SVGIG (reference sequence). This CDR3 has 14 amino acids. The CDR3 spells CAWSVGAGLSEQYF. As DNA, the CDR3 is TGTGCCTGGAGTGTCGGGGCAGGGTTGAGCGAGCAGTACTTC.

J is TRBJ1-2 and V is TRBV7-9; 7 bases align to TRBD1. CDR3 length equals 16 residues. The V segment lost 4 bases and the J segment 0 bases; nucleotides outside the gene matches: 8. Germline CDR1 SEHNR, CDR2 FQNEAQ (reference sequence). The CDR3 bases are TGTGCCAGCAGCTCCCTCCGACAGGGTACTAACTATGGCTACACCTTC. Encoded protein: CASSSLRQGTNYGYTF.

This clonotype occurred once. The V call is TRBV7-9, the J call TRBJ2-3; 9 bases map to TRBD2. In germline, CDR1 is SEHNR, CDR2 FQNEAQ (reference sequence). With 0 bases clipped from V and 3 bases from J, the junction kept 4 bases outside the gene matches. This CDR3 contains 16 residues. In DNA, the CDR3 is TGTGCCAGCAGCTTAGCCGGTAGCGGGGGTACAGATACGCAGTATTTT. It yields the protein CASSLAGSGGTDTQYF.

V gene TRBV9 combines with J gene TRBJ1-2; perhaps TRBD1 as D (5 bases). Germline-derived CDR1 and CDR2 are SGDLS and YYNGEE. This CDR3 has 13 amino acids. Trimming left V 4 bases short and J 12 bases short, with 19 bases between. The CDR3 DNA reads as TGTGCCAGCAGCCCAGTGGGGGTTCGATCGGACACCTTC. Protein product: CASSPVGVRSDTF.

The chain uses TRBV28 and TRBJ2-3; D perhaps matches TRBD1 (5 bases). Germline CDR1 reads MDHEN; CDR2 reads SYDVKM. The CDR3 has 15 amino acids. V dropped 6 bases and J dropped 6 bases, with 19 bases sitting between them. The CDR3 loop is CASSPPQDHPDTQYF. CDR3 sequence (DNA): TGTGCCAGCAGCCCTCCACAGGACCATCCCGATACGCAGTATTTT.

This rearrangement joins TRBV20-1 to TRBJ2-3; 9 bases match TRBD2. V dropped 3 bases and J dropped 2; count of bases not matched to a gene: 6. Germline CDR1 is DFQATT and CDR2 is SNEGSKA (reference sequence). The CDR3 spans 15 residues. CDR3 DNA sequence: TGCAGTGCTAGCGGCGGGGGGGTTTACACAGATACGCAGTATTTT. Its protein is CSASGGGVYTDTQYF.

In this sample, this clonotype turned up a few times. The rearrangement joins TRBV7-2 to TRBJ2-7; 10 positions agree with TRBD2. The germline gives CDR1 SGHTA, CDR2 FQGNSA. The CDR3 spans 15 residues. The J segment lost 4 bases and the V segment lost 5 bases, leaving 8 bases of the junction unmatched. CDR3 amino acids: CASSPLAGVGYEQYF. The DNA of the CDR3 is TGTGCCAGCAGCCCTCTAGCGGGGGTGGGGTACGAGCAGTACTTC.

The chain recombines TRBV4-3 with TRBJ1-6, with D possibly TRBD1 on 5 matching bases. V lost 0 bases, J lost 3 bases, and 6 bases lay in between. This CDR3 has 15 residues. Germline V gene sequence: CDR1 LGHNA, CDR2 YSLEER. The CDR3 nucleotides read TGCGCCAGCAGCCAAGATGGGGGCTATAATTCACCCCTCCACTTT. It is translated as CASSQDGGYNSPLHF.

The rearrangement links TRBV5-1 to TRBJ1-5; maybe TRBD1 (6 bases). V lost 0 bases, J lost 4 bases, and 11 bases lay in between. This CDR3 contains 15 residues. CDR1 is SGHRS, CDR2 YFSETQ, per germline. The CDR3 reads CASSLEGGLNQPQHF. The CDR3 bases are TGCGCCAGCAGCTTGGAGGGGGGCCTAAATCAGCCCCAGCATTTT. Drawing the rest from reference TRBV5-1 and TRBJ1-5, the complete variable domain is KAGVTQTPRYLIKTRGQQVTLSCSPISGHRSVSWYQQTPGQGLQFLFEYFSETQRNKGNFPGRFSGRQFSNSRSEMNVSTLELGDSALYLCASSLEGGLNQPQHFGDGTRLSIL.

The chain employs TRBV7-2 and TRBJ2-7; D ambiguous. V lost 6 bases and J 3 bases, leaving 15 bases between the germline ends. CDR3 length equals 14 residues. From germline, CDR1 is SGHTA and CDR2 FQGNSA. CDR3 sequence (DNA): TGTGCCAGCAGTCCCGACGGACCTCGCTACGAGCAGTACTTC. Protein: CASSPDGPRYEQYF.

This clonotype turned up a few times. V gene TRBV25-1 combines with J gene TRBJ2-5, with 8 bases fitting TRBD2. V trimming: 6 bases; J trimming: 3 bases; junction bases outside the gene matches: 6. CDR3 length equals 14 residues. Germline assignment: CDR1 MGHDK and CDR2 SYGVNS. The CDR3 coding sequence is TGTGCCAGCAGGGGAAGAGCGGGAGAAGAGACCCAGTACTTC. It specifies CASRGRAGEETQYF.

This clonotype was picked up many times. The V gene is TRBV20-1, the J gene TRBJ1-3; a weak D match, TRBD1 (5 bases). CDR3 length: 13 amino acids. Germline loops: CDR1 DFQATT, CDR2 SNEGSKA (reference sequence). The V end was cut by 3 bases, the J end by 6 bases, with 12 bases between. The chain's CDR3 is CSARMTEANTIYF. As DNA, the CDR3 is TGCAGTGCTAGGATGACAGAGGCAAACACCATATATTTT.

J is TRBJ2-7 and V is TRBV7-9; 9 nucleotides line up with TRBD1. The CDR3 sequence is 14 residues long. Germline lookup yields CDR1 SEHNR and CDR2 FQNEAQ (reference sequence). V shed 0 bases and J 6 bases; nucleotides not matched to a gene: 3. CDR3 in DNA: TGTGCCAGCAGCTTAGCCGGGACAGGGACCGAGCAGTACTTC. It encodes CASSLAGTGTEQYF.

The rearrangement joins TRBV25-1 to TRBJ1-1; weak D call: TRBD1 (6 bases). CDR1 is MGHDK, CDR2 SYGVNS, per germline. CDR3 length: 12 residues. Trimming shortened V by 7 bases and J by 4 bases, and 10 bases separated the two germline ends. The CDR3 DNA sequence: TGTGCCAGCACCGACAGGTCCACTGAAGCTTTCTTT. Translating gives CASTDRSTEAFF.